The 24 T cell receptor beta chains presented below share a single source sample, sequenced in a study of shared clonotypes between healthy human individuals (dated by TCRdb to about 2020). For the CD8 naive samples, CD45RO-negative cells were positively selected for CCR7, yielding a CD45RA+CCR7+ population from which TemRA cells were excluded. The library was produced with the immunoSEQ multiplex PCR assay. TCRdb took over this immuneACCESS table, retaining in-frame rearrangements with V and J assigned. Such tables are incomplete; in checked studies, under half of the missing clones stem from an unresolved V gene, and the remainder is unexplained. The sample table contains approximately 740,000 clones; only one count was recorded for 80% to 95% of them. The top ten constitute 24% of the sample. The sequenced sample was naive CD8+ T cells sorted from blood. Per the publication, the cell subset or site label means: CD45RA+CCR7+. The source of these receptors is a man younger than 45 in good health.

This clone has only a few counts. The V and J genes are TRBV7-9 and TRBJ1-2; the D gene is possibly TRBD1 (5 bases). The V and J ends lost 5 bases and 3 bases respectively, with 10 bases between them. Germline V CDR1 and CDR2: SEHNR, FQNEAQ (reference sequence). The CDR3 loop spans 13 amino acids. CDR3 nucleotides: TGTGCCAGCAGCCGACAGCCAGACTATGGCTACACCTTC. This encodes CASSRQPDYGYTF.

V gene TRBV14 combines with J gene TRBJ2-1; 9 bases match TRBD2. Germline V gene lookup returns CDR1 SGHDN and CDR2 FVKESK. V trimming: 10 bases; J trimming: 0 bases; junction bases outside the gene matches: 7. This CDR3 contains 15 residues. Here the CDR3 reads CAKPSGVSSYNEQFF. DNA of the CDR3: TGTGCCAAACCTAGCGGGGTCAGCTCCTACAATGAGCAGTTCTTC. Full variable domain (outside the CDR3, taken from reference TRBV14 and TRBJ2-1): EAGVTQFPSHSVIEKGQTVTLRCDPISGHDNLYWYRRVMGKEIKFLLHFVKESKQDESGMPNNRFLAERTGGTYSTLKVQPAELEDSGVYFCAKPSGVSSYNEQFFGPGTRLTVL.

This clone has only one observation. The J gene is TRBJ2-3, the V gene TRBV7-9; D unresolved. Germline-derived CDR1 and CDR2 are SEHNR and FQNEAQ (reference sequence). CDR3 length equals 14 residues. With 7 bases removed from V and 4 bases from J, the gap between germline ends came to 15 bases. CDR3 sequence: CASTLSGWPDTQYF. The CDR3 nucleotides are TGTGCCAGCACCCTAAGTGGTTGGCCAGATACGCAGTATTTT. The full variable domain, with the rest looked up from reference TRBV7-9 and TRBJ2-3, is DTGVSQNPRHKITKRGQNVTFRCDPISEHNRLYWYRQTLGQGPEFLTYFQNEAQLEKSRLLSDRFSAERPKGSFSTLEIQRTEQGDSAMYLCASTLSGWPDTQYFGPGTRLTVL.

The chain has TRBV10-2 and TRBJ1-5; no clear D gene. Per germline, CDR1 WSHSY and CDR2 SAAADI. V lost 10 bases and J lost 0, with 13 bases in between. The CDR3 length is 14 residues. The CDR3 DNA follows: TGCGCCACCCATCAGTCTTTTAGCAATCAGCCCCAGCATTTT. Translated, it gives CATHQSFSNQPQHF.

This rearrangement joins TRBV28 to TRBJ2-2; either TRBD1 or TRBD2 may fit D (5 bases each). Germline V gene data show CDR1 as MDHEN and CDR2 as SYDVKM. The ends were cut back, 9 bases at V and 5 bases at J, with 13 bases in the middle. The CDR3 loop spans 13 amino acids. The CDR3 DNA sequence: TGTGCCAGTCGGGACGGCCTGACCGGGGAGCTGTTTTTT. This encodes CASRDGLTGELFF.

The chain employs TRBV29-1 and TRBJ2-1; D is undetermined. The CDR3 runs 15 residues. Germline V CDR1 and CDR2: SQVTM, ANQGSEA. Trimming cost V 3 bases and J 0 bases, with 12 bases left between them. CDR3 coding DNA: TGCAGCGTTGATTCCGGATTAAGCTCCTACAATGAGCAGTTCTTC. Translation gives CSVDSGLSSYNEQFF.

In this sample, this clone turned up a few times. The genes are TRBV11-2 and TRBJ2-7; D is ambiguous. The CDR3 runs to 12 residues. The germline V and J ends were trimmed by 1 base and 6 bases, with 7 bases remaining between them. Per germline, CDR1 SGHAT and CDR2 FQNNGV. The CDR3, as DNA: TGTGCCAGCAGCTTAGGAGCTTCCGAGCAGTACTTC. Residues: CASSLGASEQYF.

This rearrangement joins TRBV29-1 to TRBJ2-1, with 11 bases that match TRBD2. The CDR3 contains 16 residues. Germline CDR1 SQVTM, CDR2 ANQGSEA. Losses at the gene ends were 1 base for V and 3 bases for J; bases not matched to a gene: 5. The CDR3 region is CSVEGLAGGVYNEQFF. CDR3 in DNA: TGCAGCGTTGAAGGCCTAGCGGGAGGTGTCTACAATGAGCAGTTCTTC.

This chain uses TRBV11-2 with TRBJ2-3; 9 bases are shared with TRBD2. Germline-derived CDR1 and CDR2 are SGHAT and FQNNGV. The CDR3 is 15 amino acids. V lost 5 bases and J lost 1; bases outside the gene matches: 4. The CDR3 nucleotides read TGTGCCAGCAGCACCCGGACTAGCGGCACAGATACGCAGTATTTT. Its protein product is CASSTRTSGTDTQYF.

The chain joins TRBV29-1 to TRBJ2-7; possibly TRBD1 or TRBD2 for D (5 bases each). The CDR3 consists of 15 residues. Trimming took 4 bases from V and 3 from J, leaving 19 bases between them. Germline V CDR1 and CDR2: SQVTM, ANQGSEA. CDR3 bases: TGCAGCGTTGTACGGCTGGGACGGTCAATCTACGAGCAGTACTTC. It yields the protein CSVVRLGRSIYEQYF.

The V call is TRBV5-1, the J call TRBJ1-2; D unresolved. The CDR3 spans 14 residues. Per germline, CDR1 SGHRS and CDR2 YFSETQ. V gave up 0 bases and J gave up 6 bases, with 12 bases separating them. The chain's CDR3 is CASSLALITDGYTF. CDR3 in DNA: TGCGCCAGCAGCTTGGCCTTAATCACCGATGGCTACACCTTC.

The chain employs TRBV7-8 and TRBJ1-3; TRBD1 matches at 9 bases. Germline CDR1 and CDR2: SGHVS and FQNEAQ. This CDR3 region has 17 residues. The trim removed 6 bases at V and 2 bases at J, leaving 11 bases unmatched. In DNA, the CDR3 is TGTGCCAGCAGTTTTCGACCGGGACAGGGCCCTGGAAACACCATATATTTT. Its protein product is CASSFRPGQGPGNTIYF.

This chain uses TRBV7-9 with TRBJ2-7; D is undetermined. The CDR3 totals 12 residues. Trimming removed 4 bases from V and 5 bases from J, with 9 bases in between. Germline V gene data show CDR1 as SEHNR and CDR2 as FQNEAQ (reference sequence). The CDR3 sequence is CASSSVPHEQYF. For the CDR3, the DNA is TGTGCCAGCAGCTCCGTACCCCACGAGCAGTACTTC.

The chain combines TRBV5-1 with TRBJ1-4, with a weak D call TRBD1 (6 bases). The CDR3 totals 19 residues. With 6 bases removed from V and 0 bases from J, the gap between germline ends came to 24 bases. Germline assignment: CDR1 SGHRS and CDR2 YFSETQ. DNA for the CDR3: TGCGCCAGCACCACTTTACCAGGGGAGGGCCCTGCAACTAATGAAAAACTGTTTTTT. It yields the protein CASTTLPGEGPATNEKLFF.

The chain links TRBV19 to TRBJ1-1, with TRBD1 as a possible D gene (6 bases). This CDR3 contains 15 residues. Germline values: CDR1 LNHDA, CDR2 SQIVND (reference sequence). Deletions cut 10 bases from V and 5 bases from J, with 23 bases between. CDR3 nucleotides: TGTGCCACAGAGAAGGTGGGGGGCGCAGCGACTGAAGCTTTCTTT. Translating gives CATEKVGGAATEAFF.

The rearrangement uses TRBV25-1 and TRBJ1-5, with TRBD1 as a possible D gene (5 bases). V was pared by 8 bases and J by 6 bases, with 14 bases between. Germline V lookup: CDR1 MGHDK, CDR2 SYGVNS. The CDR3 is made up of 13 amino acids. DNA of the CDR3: TGTGCCAGCGGTCAGGGATTCGGTCAGCCCCAGCATTTT. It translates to CASGQGFGQPQHF.

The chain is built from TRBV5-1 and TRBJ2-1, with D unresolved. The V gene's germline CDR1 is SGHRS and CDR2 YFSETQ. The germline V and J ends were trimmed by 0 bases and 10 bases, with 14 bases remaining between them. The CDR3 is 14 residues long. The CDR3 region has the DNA TGCGCCAGCAGCTTGGACGGCATGGATAGGGAGCAGTTCTTC. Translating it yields CASSLDGMDREQFF. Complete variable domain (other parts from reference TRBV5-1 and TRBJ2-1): KAGVTQTPRYLIKTRGQQVTLSCSPISGHRSVSWYQQTPGQGLQFLFEYFSETQRNKGNFPGRFSGRQFSNSRSEMNVSTLELGDSALYLCASSLDGMDREQFFGPGTRLTVL.

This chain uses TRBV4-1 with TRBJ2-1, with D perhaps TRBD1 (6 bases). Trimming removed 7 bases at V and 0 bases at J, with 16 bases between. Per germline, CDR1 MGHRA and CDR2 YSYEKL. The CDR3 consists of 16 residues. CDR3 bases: TGCGCCAGCACCCCAGGGGCGACTTCCTCCTACAATGAGCAGTTCTTC. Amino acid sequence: CASTPGATSSYNEQFF.

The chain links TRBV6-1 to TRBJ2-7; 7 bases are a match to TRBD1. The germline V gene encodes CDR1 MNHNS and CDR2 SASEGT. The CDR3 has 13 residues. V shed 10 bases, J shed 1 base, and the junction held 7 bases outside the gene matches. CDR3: CATLGQPSYEQYF. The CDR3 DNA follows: TGTGCCACCTTGGGACAGCCTTCCTACGAGCAGTACTTC.

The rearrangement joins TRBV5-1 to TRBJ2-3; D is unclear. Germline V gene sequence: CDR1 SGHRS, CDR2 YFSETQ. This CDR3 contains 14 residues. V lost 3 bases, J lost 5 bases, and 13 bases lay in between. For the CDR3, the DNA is TGCGCCAGCAGCTCCCCTGGCAAGCGAGATACGCAGTATTTT. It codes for CASSSPGKRDTQYF.

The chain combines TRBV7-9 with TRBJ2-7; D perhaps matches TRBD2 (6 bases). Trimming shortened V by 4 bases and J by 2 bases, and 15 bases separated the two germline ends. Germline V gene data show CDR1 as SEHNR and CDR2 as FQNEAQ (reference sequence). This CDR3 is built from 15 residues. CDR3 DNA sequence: TGTGCCAGCAGCTCCGCTAGCGCTAACCCCTACGAGCAGTACTTC. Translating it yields CASSSASANPYEQYF.

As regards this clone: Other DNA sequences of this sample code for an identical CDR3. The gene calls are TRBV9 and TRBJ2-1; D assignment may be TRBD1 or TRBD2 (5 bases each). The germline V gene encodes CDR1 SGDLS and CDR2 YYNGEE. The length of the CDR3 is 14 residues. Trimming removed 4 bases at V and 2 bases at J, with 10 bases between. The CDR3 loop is CASSPGTAYNEQFF. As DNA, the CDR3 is TGTGCCAGCAGCCCCGGGACGGCCTACAATGAGCAGTTCTTC.

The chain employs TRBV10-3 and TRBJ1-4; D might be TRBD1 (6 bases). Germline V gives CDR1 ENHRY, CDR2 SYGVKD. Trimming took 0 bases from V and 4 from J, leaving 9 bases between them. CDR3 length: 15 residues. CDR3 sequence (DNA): TGTGCCATCAGTGAGTCCGGGGGGCTTAATGAAAAACTGTTTTTT. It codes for CAISESGGLNEKLFF.

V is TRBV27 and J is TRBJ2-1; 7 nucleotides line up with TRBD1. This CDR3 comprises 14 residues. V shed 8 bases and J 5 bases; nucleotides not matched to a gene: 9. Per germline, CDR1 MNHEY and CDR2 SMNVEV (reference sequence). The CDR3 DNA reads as TGTGCCAGCGCGTACGGGACAGAAGACAATGAGCAGTTCTTC. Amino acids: CASAYGTEDNEQFF.